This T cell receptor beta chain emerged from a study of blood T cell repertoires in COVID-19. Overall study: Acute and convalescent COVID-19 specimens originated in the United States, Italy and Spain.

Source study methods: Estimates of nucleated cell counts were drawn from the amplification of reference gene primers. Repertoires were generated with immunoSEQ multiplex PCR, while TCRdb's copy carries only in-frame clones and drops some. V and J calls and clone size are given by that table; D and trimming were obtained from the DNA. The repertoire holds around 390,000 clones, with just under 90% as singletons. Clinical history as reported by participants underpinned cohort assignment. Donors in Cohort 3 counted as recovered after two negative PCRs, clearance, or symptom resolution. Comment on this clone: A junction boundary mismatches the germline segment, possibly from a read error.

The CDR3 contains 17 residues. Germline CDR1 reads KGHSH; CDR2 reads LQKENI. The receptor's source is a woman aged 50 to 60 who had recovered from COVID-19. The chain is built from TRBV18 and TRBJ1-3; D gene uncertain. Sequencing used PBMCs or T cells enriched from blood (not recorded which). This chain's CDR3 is CASSPLGRGSSGNTIYF. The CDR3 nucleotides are TGTGCCAGCTCGCCACTAGGACGGGGAAGCTCTGGAAACACCATATATTTT. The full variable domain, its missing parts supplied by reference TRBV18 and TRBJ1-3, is NAGVMQNPRHLVRRRGQEARLRCSPMKGHSHVYWYRQLPEEGLKFMVYLQKENIIDESGMPKERFSAEFPKEGPSILRIQQVVRGDSAAYFCASSPLGRGSSGNTIYFGEGSWLTVV.